This T cell receptor beta chain was identified in a study of T cells in Graves' hyperthyroidism and ophthalmopathy. Study results and caveats: Blood also showed most of the thyroid clonotypes that were expanded above 0.001.

The germline gives CDR1 LGHDT, CDR2 YNNKEL (reference sequence). Trimming shortened V by 0 bases and J by 3 bases, and 11 bases separated the two germline ends. The CDR3 sequence is 15 residues long. At least ten counts were recorded for this clonotype. What it recognizes is unknown. Amplified TCR beta CDR3 regions came from RNA transcripts. HTBI primers were used for first-round RT-PCR of the TCR CDR3. Via MiXCR, TCRdb re-called the multiplex PCR reads, giving one row per CDR3 protein. The top ten hold approximately 3.9% of the sample, which has 600,000 or so distinct CDR3 sequences, 15% to 20% seen once.

Sample: blood. This chain links TRBV3-1 with TRBJ1-2; tentative D call: TRBD1 (5 bases). The TCR comes from a woman in her twenties or thirties with Graves' hyperthyroidism. CDR3 region: CASSQEGRDHYGYTF. The CDR3 nucleotides are TGTGCCAGCAGCCAAGAAGGGCGGGACCACTATGGCTACACCTTC.